One sample yielded the 25 T cell receptor beta chains listed below, sequenced in a study of shared clonotypes between healthy human individuals (dated by TCRdb to between 2020 and 2021). The method was the immunoSEQ multiplex PCR assay. The clones in this table, taken by TCRdb from immuneACCESS, are in-frame only. Not every clone is retained; where verified, under half of the shortfall comes from an unresolved V gene, and the cause of the rest is unknown. In all, the sample holds approximately 1.5 million clones, and roughly 98.5% of those were seen once. The ten most abundant clones make up 0.36% of the sample. Material: naive CD4+ T cells sorted from blood. The cell subset or site label corresponds to: CD45RA+ positively selected. These receptors all stem from a man aged 25-45 years in good health.

This clone has just one count. V gene TRBV7-9 combines with J gene TRBJ2-1; the D gene is possibly TRBD2 (5 bases). The germline gives CDR1 SEHNR, CDR2 FQNEAQ (reference sequence). Trimming took off 4 bases at V and 0 bases at J, with 16 bases between the two ends. This CDR3 spans 17 amino acids. This chain's CDR3 is CASSSLSETASYNEQFF. As DNA, the CDR3 is TGTGCCAGCAGCTCCCTTAGCGAGACCGCCTCCTACAATGAGCAGTTCTTC. Filled out from reference TRBV7-9 and TRBJ2-1, the complete variable domain reads DTGVSQNPRHKITKRGQNVTFRCDPISEHNRLYWYRQTLGQGPEFLTYFQNEAQLEKSRLLSDRFSAERPKGSFSTLEIQRTEQGDSAMYLCASSSLSETASYNEQFFGPGTRLTVL.

Details on this clone: The identical CDR3 is also encoded by other nucleotide sequences in the sample. The V call is TRBV9, the J call TRBJ2-1; TRBD1 is a possible D gene (5 bases). From germline, CDR1 is SGDLS and CDR2 YYNGEE. The CDR3 has 14 amino acids. Trimming left V 0 bases short and J 4 bases short, with 8 bases between. The DNA of the CDR3 is TGTGCCAGCAGCGTAGTCAGGGAATACAATGAGCAGTTCTTC. This sequence encodes CASSVVREYNEQFF.

This clone was observed a handful of times. V and J are TRBV11-2 and TRBJ2-7; D not certain. Looked up from germline, CDR1 is SGHAT and CDR2 is FQNNGV. CDR3 length: 15 residues. Trimming took off 5 bases at V and 3 bases at J, with 17 bases between the two ends. The CDR3 loop reads CASSPTNSFNYEQYF. Here the CDR3 DNA reads TGTGCCAGCAGCCCGACAAATTCTTTCAACTACGAGCAGTACTTC.

V gene TRBV19 combines with J gene TRBJ2-1; the match to TRBD2 covers 10 bases. Unmatched junction bases numbered 6, after V lost 5 bases and J lost 5 bases. CDR3 size: 15 residues. The germline V gene encodes CDR1 LNHDA and CDR2 SQIVND (reference sequence). CDR3 coding DNA: TGTGCCAGTAGTCATAGCGGGAGGCCACACAATGAGCAGTTCTTC. Its translation: CASSHSGRPHNEQFF.

The chain recombines TRBV4-1 with TRBJ2-7; 9 bases match TRBD2. Germline V gene sequence: CDR1 MGHRA, CDR2 YSYEKL. Trimming at V came to 3 bases and at J to 4 bases, leaving 10 bases not matched to a gene. The CDR3 sequence is 16 residues long. The DNA for the CDR3 is TGCGCCAGCAGCCACGTGAGCGGGAGGTATCATTACGAGCAGTACTTC. Its protein product is CASSHVSGRYHYEQYF.

The genes are TRBV14 and TRBJ2-3; TRBD2 matches at 14 bases. Germline V gene data show CDR1 as SGHDN and CDR2 as FVKESK. Unmatched junction bases numbered 7, after V lost 0 bases and J lost 2 bases. The CDR3 has 19 residues. CDR3 DNA sequence: TGTGCCAGCAGCCAAGATTTCAAGACTAGCGGGAGGGCCACAGATACGCAGTATTTT. This translates into CASSQDFKTSGRATDTQYF. Variable domain in full (rest from reference TRBV14 and TRBJ2-3): EAGVTQFPSHSVIEKGQTVTLRCDPISGHDNLYWYRRVMGKEIKFLLHFVKESKQDESGMPNNRFLAERTGGTYSTLKVQPAELEDSGVYFCASSQDFKTSGRATDTQYFGPGTRLTVL.

The rearrangement uses TRBV5-1 and TRBJ2-5, with D unclear. The V end lost 6 bases, the J end lost 1 base, and 13 bases lay between the germline ends. The germline CDR1 and CDR2 sequences are SGHRS and YFSETQ. CDR3 length equals 14 residues. As DNA, the CDR3 is TGCGCCAGCATGACACCCACCTCCCAAGAGACCCAGTACTTC. Translating gives CASMTPTSQETQYF.

The rearrangement links TRBV11-3 to TRBJ2-7; D remains ambiguous. The CDR3 runs 15 residues. Germline V gives CDR1 SGHNT, CDR2 YENEEA. The germline V and J ends were trimmed by 11 bases and 2 bases, with 22 bases remaining between them. CDR3 sequence (DNA): TGTGCCTCTTACCCTACCAGGCGCCCCGCCTACGAGCAGTACTTC. This encodes CASYPTRRPAYEQYF.

The chain recombines TRBV6-1 with TRBJ2-3; possible D gene TRBD2, 5 bases. Germline lookup yields CDR1 MNHNS and CDR2 SASEGT. The CDR3 covers 13 residues. V was shortened by 9 bases and J by 2 bases, with 12 bases between the two germline ends. The CDR3 sequence: CASEERSTDTQYF. The CDR3 DNA is TGTGCCAGTGAGGAGCGGTCCACAGATACGCAGTATTTT.

The CDR3 DNA follows: TGTGCCAGCCACAGGGTGGAAAACACCGGGGAGCTGTTTTTT. Residues: CASHRVENTGELFF. The chain employs TRBV5-4 and TRBJ2-2; perhaps TRBD1 as D (6 bases). CDR3 length: 14 amino acids. Trimming took 7 bases from V and 2 from J, leaving 12 bases between them. Germline lookup yields CDR1 SGHNT and CDR2 YYREEE (reference sequence).

The rearrangement links TRBV28 to TRBJ2-3; 12 nucleotides align to TRBD2. The V gene's germline CDR1 is MDHEN and CDR2 SYDVKM. The CDR3 runs 16 residues. V shed 5 bases, J shed 0 bases, and the junction held 3 bases outside the gene matches. CDR3 nucleotides: TGTGCCAGCAGTAGGGGGACTAGCGGGAGCACAGATACGCAGTATTTT. Translation: CASSRGTSGSTDTQYF.

The chain is built from TRBV6-5 and TRBJ2-7, with TRBD1 as a possible D gene (6 bases). Trimming removed 0 bases at V and 8 bases at J, with 14 bases between. Per the germline V gene, CDR1 is MNHEY and CDR2 is SVGAGI. This CDR3 contains 14 residues. This CDR3 reads CASSYSLLDRKQYF. CDR3 bases: TGTGCCAGCAGTTACTCGTTGCTTGACAGGAAGCAGTACTTC.

The V call is TRBV29-1, the J call TRBJ2-7; D remains ambiguous. The V end was cut by 6 bases, the J end by 7 bases, with 19 bases between. CDR3 length equals 13 residues. The germline gives CDR1 SQVTM, CDR2 ANQGSEA. The CDR3: CSVMTIGRREQYF. DNA for the CDR3: TGCAGCGTGATGACGATAGGGCGACGGGAGCAGTACTTC.

This clone was detected only once. The chain carries TRBV4-3 and TRBJ2-2; weak D call: TRBD2 (6 bases). The germline V gene has CDR1 LGHNA and CDR2 YSLEER. The CDR3 is 15 amino acids. V lost 0 bases to trimming and J lost 1 base, with 6 bases between them. The CDR3 nucleotides read TGCGCCAGCAGCCAAGAGGGGGGGAACACCGGGGAGCTGTTTTTT. The encoded protein is CASSQEGGNTGELFF.

V gene TRBV4-1 combines with J gene TRBJ2-7; D is perhaps TRBD2 (6 bases). Germline-derived CDR1 and CDR2 are MGHRA and YSYEKL. V was pared by 1 base and J by 3 bases, with 13 bases between. This CDR3 is 15 amino acids long. The CDR3 nucleotides are TGCGCCAGCAGCCAAGCTCCCGTGCGGGGCTACGAGCAGTACTTC. Protein sequence: CASSQAPVRGYEQYF.

This CDR3 is CASSESGRGLRGYEQYF. Written as DNA, the CDR3 is TGTGCCAGCAGTGAATCCGGCCGGGGGCTTCGGGGCTACGAGCAGTACTTC. The chain combines TRBV25-1 with TRBJ2-7; D assignment may be TRBD1 or TRBD2 (6 bases each). Looked up from germline, CDR1 is MGHDK and CDR2 is SYGVNS. Trimming removed 1 base from V and 3 bases from J, with 19 bases in between. The CDR3 sequence is 17 residues long.

The V call is TRBV10-1, the J call TRBJ2-7, with 7 bases identical to TRBD2. V shed 1 base, J shed 2 bases, and the junction held 5 bases outside the gene matches. The CDR3 sequence is 15 residues long. Germline V CDR1 and CDR2: WNHNN, SYGVQD (reference sequence). CDR3 nucleotides: TGCGCCAGCAGTGAGTACCCGGGAGGAACCTACGAGCAGTACTTC. Protein: CASSEYPGGTYEQYF.

The chain uses TRBV9 and TRBJ2-1; 7 nucleotides line up with TRBD2. This CDR3 comprises 15 residues. V was clipped by 4 bases and J by 0 bases; unmatched bases: 4. The V gene's germline CDR1 is SGDLS and CDR2 YYNGEE. Here the CDR3 DNA reads TGTGCCAGCAGCAACCGGGACTACTCCTACAATGAGCAGTTCTTC. Translated: CASSNRDYSYNEQFF.

The chain uses TRBV19 and TRBJ2-7; 8 nucleotides align to TRBD1. The CDR3 spans 15 residues. With V trimmed by 4 bases and J by 3 bases, 8 bases remained unmatched. Germline CDR1 reads LNHDA; CDR2 reads SQIVND (reference sequence). CDR3 DNA sequence: TGTGCCAGTAGTAGAGGACAGGGCGTCGGCTACGAGCAGTACTTC. This encodes CASSRGQGVGYEQYF.

J is TRBJ2-5 and V is TRBV30; D is uncertain. V gave up 6 bases and J gave up 1 base, with 9 bases separating them. The length of the CDR3 is 12 residues. Germline values: CDR1 GTSNPN, CDR2 SVGIG (reference sequence). The CDR3 DNA reads as TGTGCCTGCTCCTTAACCCAAGAGACCCAGTACTTC. It specifies CACSLTQETQYF.

The rearrangement links TRBV9 to TRBJ1-5, with D unresolved. The CDR3 runs 14 residues. CDR1 is SGDLS, CDR2 YYNGEE, per germline. V was trimmed by 3 bases and J by 1 base, leaving 8 bases between them. The chain's CDR3 is CASSAQESNQPQHF. The CDR3 nucleotides are TGTGCCAGCAGCGCCCAGGAAAGCAATCAGCCCCAGCATTTT.

The V gene is TRBV28, the J gene TRBJ2-7; no clear D. The germline CDR1 and CDR2 sequences are MDHEN and SYDVKM. This CDR3 contains 14 residues. V lost 3 bases and J 0 bases, leaving 9 bases between the germline ends. CDR3 DNA: TGTGCCAGCAGTTTCTGGCAGTCCTCCTACGAGCAGTACTTC. Amino acids: CASSFWQSSYEQYF.

The chain links TRBV6-5 to TRBJ2-5; 9 bases are a match to TRBD2. The germline gives CDR1 MNHEY, CDR2 SVGAGI. The CDR3 sequence is 14 residues long. V gave up 2 bases and J gave up 4 bases; unmatched junction bases: 2. In nucleotides, the CDR3 is TGTGCCAGCAGTTACGGGACTAGCCGAGAGACCCAGTACTTC. Protein product: CASSYGTSRETQYF.

This chain joins TRBV18 and TRBJ2-1, with TRBD1 matching 10 bases. V trimming: 3 bases; J trimming: 5 bases; junction bases outside the gene matches: 4. From germline, CDR1 is KGHSH and CDR2 LQKENI. CDR3 length equals 15 residues. The CDR3 DNA sequence: TGTGCCAGCTCACCTCCGACAGGGGGCCACAATGAGCAGTTCTTC. This sequence encodes CASSPPTGGHNEQFF. The full variable domain, with the rest looked up from reference TRBV18 and TRBJ2-1, is NAGVMQNPRHLVRRRGQEARLRCSPMKGHSHVYWYRQLPEEGLKFMVYLQKENIIDESGMPKERFSAEFPKEGPSILRIQQVVRGDSAAYFCASSPPTGGHNEQFFGPGTRLTVL.

This clone has just one count. The chain uses TRBV11-2 and TRBJ2-2, with TRBD2 matching 7 bases. CDR3 size: 16 residues. V dropped 2 bases and J dropped 1; count of bases not matched to a gene: 4. Germline-derived CDR1 and CDR2 are SGHAT and FQNNGV. CDR3 sequence: CASSLTTGGNTGELFF. The CDR3 bases are TGTGCCAGCAGCTTAACGACGGGAGGGAACACCGGGGAGCTGTTTTTT.